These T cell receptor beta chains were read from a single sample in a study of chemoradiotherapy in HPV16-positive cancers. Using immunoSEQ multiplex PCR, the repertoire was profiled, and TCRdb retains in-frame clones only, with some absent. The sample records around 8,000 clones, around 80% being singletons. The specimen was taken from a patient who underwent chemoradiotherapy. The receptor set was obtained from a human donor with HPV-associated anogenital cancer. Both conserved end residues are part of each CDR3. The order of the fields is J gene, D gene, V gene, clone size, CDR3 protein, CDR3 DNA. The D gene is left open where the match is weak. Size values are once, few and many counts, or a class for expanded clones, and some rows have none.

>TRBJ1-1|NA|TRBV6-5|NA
CASRREVTNTEAFF
TGTGCCAGCCGGAGGGAAGTAACGAACACTGAAGCTTTCTTT
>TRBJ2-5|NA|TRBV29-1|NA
CSVEARLETQYF
TGCAGCGTTGAGGCCAGACTGGAGACCCAGTACTTC
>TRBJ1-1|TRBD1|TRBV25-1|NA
CASSEPGTVRAEAFF
TGTGCCAGCAGTGAACCCGGGACAGTCCGAGCTGAAGCTTTCTTT
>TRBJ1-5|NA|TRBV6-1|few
CASSEGQAGGQPQHF
TGTGCCAGCAGTGAAGGCCAGGCCGGGGGGCAGCCCCAGCATTTT
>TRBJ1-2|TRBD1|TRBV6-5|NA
CASSPDRGYGYTF
TGTGCCAGCAGTCCGGACAGGGGATATGGCTACACCTTC
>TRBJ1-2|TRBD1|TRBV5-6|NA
CASSPSGQPGYTF
TGTGCCAGCAGCCCCTCGGGACAGCCCGGCTACACCTTC
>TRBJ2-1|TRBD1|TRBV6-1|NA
CASSEDRGSWGEQFF
TGTGCCAGCAGTGAAGACAGGGGGAGTTGGGGGGAGCAGTTCTTC
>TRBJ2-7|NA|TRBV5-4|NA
CASSLDGVSSYEQYF
TGTGCCAGCAGCTTAGACGGTGTCAGCTCCTACGAGCAGTACTTC
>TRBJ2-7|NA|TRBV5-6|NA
CASTSWGMYEQYF
TGTGCCAGCACGTCTTGGGGGATGTACGAGCAGTACTTC
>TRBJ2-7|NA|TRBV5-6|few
CASSFGSSGDEQYF
TGTGCCAGCAGCTTCGGGTCATCCGGGGACGAGCAGTACTTC
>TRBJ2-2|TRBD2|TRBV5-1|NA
CASSRSSGTGELFF
TGCGCCAGCAGCCGGTCTAGCGGCACCGGGGAGCTGTTTTTT
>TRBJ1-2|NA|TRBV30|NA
CAWYQFAGHYGYTF
TGTGCCTGGTACCAATTCGCCGGACACTATGGCTACACCTTC
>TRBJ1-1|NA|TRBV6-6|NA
CASSYPGPPTEAFF
TGTGCCAGCAGTTACCCGGGGCCTCCCACTGAAGCTTTCTTT
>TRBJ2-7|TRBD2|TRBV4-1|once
CASSPPGTSGTYEQYF
TGCGCCAGCAGCCCACCCGGGACTAGCGGGACCTACGAGCAGTACTTC
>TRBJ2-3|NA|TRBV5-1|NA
CASSPDGDTQYF
TGCGCCAGCAGCCCGGATGGGGATACGCAGTATTTT
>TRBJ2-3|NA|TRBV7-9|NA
CASSLGANTQYF
TGTGCCAGCAGCTTGGGAGCTAATACGCAGTATTTT
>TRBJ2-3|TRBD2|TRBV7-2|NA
CASSLQAGGPTDTQYF
TGTGCCAGCAGCTTACAGGCGGGAGGGCCCACAGATACGCAGTATTTT
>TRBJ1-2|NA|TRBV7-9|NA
CASSPGETSYGYTF
TGTGCCAGCAGCCCAGGGGAGACTAGCTATGGCTACACCTTC
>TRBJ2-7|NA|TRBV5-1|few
CASKAEAYEQYF
TGCGCCAGCAAGGCAGAAGCCTACGAGCAGTACTTC
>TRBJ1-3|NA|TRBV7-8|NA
CASSPSPGNTIYF
TGTGCCAGCAGCCCTAGTCCCGGAAACACCATATATTTT
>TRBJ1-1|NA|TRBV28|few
CASSREPNTEAFF
TGTGCCAGCAGCCGGGAGCCGAACACTGAAGCTTTCTTT
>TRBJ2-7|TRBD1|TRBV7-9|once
CASSPGGMNEQYF
TGTGCCAGCAGCCCAGGGGGCATGAACGAGCAGTACTTC
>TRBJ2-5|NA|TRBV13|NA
CASSLDYRRGETQYF
TGTGCCAGCAGCTTGGATTATAGGCGGGGAGAGACCCAGTACTTC
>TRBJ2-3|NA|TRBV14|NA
CASRGGATADTQYF
TGTGCCAGCAGGGGCGGGGCAACGGCAGATACGCAGTATTTT
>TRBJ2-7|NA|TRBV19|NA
CASSIQSDTYEQYF
TGTGCCAGTAGTATTCAGTCAGATACCTACGAGCAGTACTTC
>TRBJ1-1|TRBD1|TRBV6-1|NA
CATQGTPGGEAFF
TGTGCCACCCAAGGGACTCCAGGGGGGGAAGCTTTCTTT
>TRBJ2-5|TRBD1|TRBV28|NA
CASRGQGHETQYF
TGTGCCAGCAGGGGACAGGGTCATGAGACCCAGTACTTC
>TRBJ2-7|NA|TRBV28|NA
CASSLQGKYEQYF
TGTGCCAGCAGTTTACAGGGAAAGTACGAGCAGTACTTC
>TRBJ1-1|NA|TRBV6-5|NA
CASSRGDPGRTEAFF
TGTGCCAGCAGTAGGGGGGACCCCGGGCGAACTGAAGCTTTCTTT
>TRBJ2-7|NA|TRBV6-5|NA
CASTHSTSFRGPQYF
TGTGCCAGCACCCACTCTACCTCGTTCAGGGGCCCCCAGTACTTC
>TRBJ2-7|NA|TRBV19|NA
CASSPSGVSYEQYF
TGTGCCAGTAGCCCATCAGGGGTGAGCTACGAGCAGTACTTC
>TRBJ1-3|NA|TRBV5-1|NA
CASSLAGYEEGNTIYF
TGCGCCAGCAGCTTGGCCGGGTACGAAGAAGGAAACACCATATATTTT
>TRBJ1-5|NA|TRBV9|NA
CASSVDGGSNQPQHF
TGTGCCAGCAGCGTAGACGGGGGAAGCAATCAGCCCCAGCATTTT
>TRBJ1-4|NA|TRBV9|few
CASSKDGTAVREKLFF
TGTGCCAGCAGCAAAGACGGGACGGCTGTCCGGGAAAAACTGTTTTTT
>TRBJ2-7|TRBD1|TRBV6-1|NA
CASSVGQAGRQYF
TGTGCCAGCAGTGTCGGACAGGCCGGGCGGCAGTACTTC
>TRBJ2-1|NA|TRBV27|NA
CASSAPSSASSHNEQFF
TGTGCCAGCAGTGCACCATCTAGCGCTTCTTCCCACAATGAGCAGTTCTTC
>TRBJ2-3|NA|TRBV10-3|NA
CAISGDPPRDTQYF
TGTGCCATCAGTGGGGACCCTCCAAGGGATACGCAGTATTTT
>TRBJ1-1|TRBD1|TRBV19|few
CASFPDRQSTEAFF
TGTGCCAGTTTTCCGGACAGGCAGAGCACTGAAGCTTTCTTT
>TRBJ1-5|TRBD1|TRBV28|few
CASSPRTGRKDQPQHF
TGTGCCAGCAGTCCCCGGACAGGGAGGAAGGATCAGCCCCAGCATTTT